The T cell receptor (beta chain) under discussion was sequenced for a study of cytomegalovirus exposure and HLA in healthy donors listed by TCRdb under 2017. At the level of the whole study: An earlier analysis of approximately 550 of the donors reported more than 250 Gb of sequence data and 100 million to 130 million unique TCR beta sequences from roughly 200 million T cells. About 320 gigabases of sequencing data and 80 million or so unique TCR sequences were included in an early release covering over 600 HLA-typed donors. The genetic ancestry cluster associated with self-reported Caucasian donors included roughly four fifths of the roughly 400 genotyped donors. The study aimed to test whether signatures of past pathogen exposure could be identified by cataloging public T cell receptors. The study used immunosequencing to profile the T cell repertoires of approximately 630 subjects and linked those repertoires to cytomegalovirus serostatus. Besides the first cohort of about 730 subjects, a separate validation cohort made up of 120 or so different subjects was used. To predict cytomegalovirus infection status, the study combined high-throughput TCR immunosequencing, statistical association of individual TCRs with disease status, and machine learning. In a later analysis, previously published TCR beta repertoires from fewer than 750 donors were re-analyzed and high-resolution HLA genotyping was added so that TCR occurrence patterns could be studied. The later analysis used no new phenotypic data to find candidate immune exposures, relying instead on TCR beta sequences and their occurrence across donors. An earlier analysis of around 540 of the donors applied high-throughput TCR beta sequencing to assess whether each TCR beta V gene segment acted as functional or pseudogenic. Donor age, sex, ethnicity and CMV serostatus were compiled alongside the repertoire data. Genome-wide SNP genotypes for about 65% of the roughly 700 donors were used in a later genetic analysis, which treated that subset as a discovery cohort. Every repertoire in the discovery cohort had been generated on one and the same sequencing platform. Class I and class II HLA loci were covered by the typing at four-digit resolution. The number of typed donors differed by locus: roughly 620-640 for A, B, C, DRB1 and DQB1; some 500 for DQA1; around 580 for DPA1; and around 470 for DPB1. Roughly 5 DR-DQ haplotypes were handled as single units for association and clustering because linkage in the cohort was strong. Among roughly 400 genotyped donors of the cohort, an average of about 240,000 unique TCR beta nucleotide sequences were sequenced per donor, roughly 20% of them non-productive.

Sequences MGHRA (CDR1) and YSYEKL (CDR2) are obtained from the germline V gene. From the cysteine through the phenylalanine, the CDR3 covers 14 amino acids. Only CDR3 DNA is held: 42 bases, read in frame from base 1. The V end loses 5 bases and the J end loses 4 bases, and a stretch of 14 bases separates them. Remarks on this clone: Its antigen specificity is not known. Base qualities were left out, and no much larger clone turns up one base away.

Receptor amplification or capture employed the immunoSEQ multiplex PCR assay. For the multiplex PCR, a mixture combining 60 forward primers for TCR Vbeta segments and 13 reverse primers for TCR Jbeta segments was used. Amplification of the CDR3 region of rearranged TCR beta genes was performed with a multiplex PCR assay on genomic DNA. The Illumina HiSeq System was used to sequence the amplified TCR beta libraries as 87-base-pair reads. The authors' pipeline ran thus. A later analysis tallied some 79 million unique TCR beta chains across the 700 or so repertoires, and about 10 million of those chains were shared by two or more donors. To remove PCR and sequencing errors, raw reads were error-corrected and collapsed into unique sequences using a nearest-neighbor algorithm that merged closely related sequences. CDR3 sequences were aligned to IMGT reference sequences to assign V, D and J gene segments. Each retained sequence needed at least a six-nucleotide match to both a V gene segment and a J gene segment. A rearrangement counted as productive if the CDR3 had no stop codons and remained in frame with V and J, and every other rearrangement counted as non-productive. Following IMGT convention, CDR3 was defined as the stretch from the second conserved V-encoded cysteine to the conserved J-encoded phenylalanine. The earlier analysis of 450 to 750 of the donors excluded any sequence lacking an unambiguous match to a single V gene segment. In an earlier analysis of about 590 of the donors, a V segment was called functional when productive rearrangements were above 56.7%, and segregating when the standard deviation between donors exceeded 5%. A statistical classification framework was built for diagnosing cytomegalovirus status from the catalog of TCR beta chain sequences. In a later analysis, V and J genes were assigned by comparing TCR nucleotide sequences against IMGT/GENE-DB human TR gene sequences. Using the TCRdist pipeline, a later analysis assigned CDR3 sequences along with most-parsimonious VDJ recombination scenarios. In a later analysis, every TCR beta chain was defined by the combination of its CDR3 amino acid sequence and its V-gene family, and reads without a unique V-gene family were dropped. A later analysis removed several hundred highly shared, low-generation-probability nucleotide sequences to deal with suspected cross-contamination and a sequencing artifact. For each public chain, a later analysis derived a clonal expansion index from normalized ranks of inferred template counts within each repertoire. Generation probabilities in a later analysis came from a VDJ recombination model fitted to out-of-frame rearrangements, and those results were checked against IGoR. Hypergeometric tests were used in a later analysis to score TCR-TCR, TCR-HLA and TCR-CMV co-occurrence, with a repertoire-size bias correction applied to the TCR pairs. To estimate false discovery rates, a later analysis permuted the HLA or CMV assignments 20 times. In a later analysis, co-occurring TCRs were grouped using DBSCAN, and TCRdist sequence similarity was added for clustering within HLA-allele-positive subsets. Repertoires with fewer than 30,000 or more than 120,000 public chains, plus five repertoires with anomalous nucleotide sharing, were excluded from co-occurrence clustering. TCRdb provides this immuneACCESS table in a form limited to in-frame rearrangements. Some clones are lacking; in checked studies, under half of them reflect an unresolved V gene, and why the rest are absent is not known. The DNA was the basis for D and trimming; V, J and clone size are from that table. This sample lists 90,000 to 100,000 clones; approximately 68% were detected once. 5.5% to 6% of the sample comes from the top ten.

The cohort consisted of 650 to 700 healthy bone marrow donors. At the time of sampling, all cohort members were nominally healthy, though unrecorded immune exposures were likely present. The donor was CMV seropositive and was included in the group of 250 to 350 seropositive cohort members. Each donor provided a peripheral blood sample, and peripheral blood mononuclear cells were used for TCR beta sequencing. The Qiagen DNeasy Blood Extraction Kit was used to extract genomic DNA from the blood cell samples. Study-level results and caveats: The earlier analysis of 587 of the donors excluded some 16 rarely observed V segments, including chromosome 9 orphons, because counts were too low. In a later genetic analysis, fewer N-insertions in productive TCRs were reported among donors in an Asian-associated ancestry cluster than the roughly 670-donor mean. Most CMV-associated TCR beta chains appeared to be HLA-restricted in a later analysis, and the HLA associations seemed to be driven largely by CMV exposure. While some public TCRs were present in many individuals, most TCR sequences turned up only very rarely across donors. Compared with equally common non-associated chains, HLA-associated TCR beta chains in a later analysis were more clonally expanded and had lower generation probabilities. A few of the identified cytomegalovirus-associated TCR beta chains were confirmed in vitro to be specific for cytomegalovirus antigens. A further reported finding was that TCR beta sequences accurately predicted the HLA-A and HLA-B alleles for most subjects in the first cohort. In a later analysis, several top co-occurrence clusters were reported to appear linked to parvovirus B19, influenza, CMV and Epstein-Barr virus. CMV serostatus was the only immune exposure information available for the cohort. Presence/absence analyses assumed roughly uniform sequencing depth across donors, an assumption that may not hold. An association between a missense DCLRE1C variant and V-gene and J-gene trimming of TCR beta chains was found in a later genetic analysis and replicated in an independent cohort. When HLA alleles, especially DR and DQ, strongly co-occurred, attributing TCR associations to individual alleles was difficult. A cluster of highly shared sequence variants was judged likely to represent a technical artifact of the sequencing pipeline. Specific HLA alleles were associated with roughly 17,000 TCR beta sequences at a false discovery rate of 0.05 in a later analysis. The cohort was sequenced for TCR beta chains only, and without alpha or paired-chain data the features that could be detected were limited. The classifier was reported to diagnose cytomegalovirus status with high specificity and sensitivity in both the original and validation cohorts. According to a later analysis, TCR association rates differed among HLA loci, with DRB1 alleles showing the most associated TCRs and HLA-C alleles showing the fewest. According to the authors, the approach could potentially be generalized to other disease states and immunological phenotypes. In an earlier analysis of approximately 600 of the donors, most TCR beta V segments were observed in productive rearrangements about 90% or about 30% of the time, broadly matching IMGT annotations. Some IMGT-functional V segments, including TRBV6-2 and TRBV6-3, could not be told apart with the 87-base-pair reads, so those segments were excluded. The study listed approximately 160 TCR beta chains as associated with cytomegalovirus. Correlated functional status among segregating V segments might reflect linkage disequilibrium, but an unknown experimental factor could not be ruled out. Because HLA typing was missing for some donors at each locus, association tests included only the typed subset.

Recombination linked TRBV4-1 to TRBJ1-2, and perhaps TRBD1 as D gene, on 6 matching bases. The sequencing sample was made of PBMCs. This sequence was found in a boy aged 10-17 years in good health and CMV-seropositive. The base sequence is TGCGCCAGCAGCGTGGGTGGGGGCTCCTATGGCTACACCTTC. It encodes CASSVGGGSYGYTF.